This T cell receptor beta chain is from a study of tumor-infiltrating lymphocytes in primary liver carcinoma. This clonotype was picked up a small number of times. Using a constant-region primer together with ProtoScript II reverse transcriptase, TCR beta cDNA was made from 500 to 650 ng of total RNA. Employing slightly modified ARM-PCR, three nested multiplex PCR rounds were run, and these gave rise to the TCR beta libraries. The opening two PCR rounds, 10 cycles each, paired TRBV1-TRBV30 forward primers with a C-beta reverse primer. TCRdb fed the multiplex PCR reads into MiXCR, producing one record per CDR3 protein. The table includes some 25,000 distinct CDR3 sequences, roughly four fifths detected once. The V and J ends lost 1 base and 0 bases, in that order; junction bases with no gene match: 5. Germline V gene lookup returns CDR1 SGHAT and CDR2 FQNNGV. The CDR3 length is 17 residues. Between roughly 17 and 31 mg of unsorted bulk tissue served as the source from which RNA and DNA were co-extracted.

The sequencing sample was made of liver tumor tissue from sampling region 3. Subset denoted: tumor region T3, left-lateral pole. The clonotype comes from a man aged 40-49 years with primary liver carcinoma and hepatitis B virus infection. The chain recombines TRBV11-2 with TRBJ2-3; 9 bases are a match to TRBD2. The CDR3 region is CASSLGITSGSTDTQYF. The CDR3 coding sequence is TGTGCCAGCAGCTTAGGTATAACTAGCGGGAGCACAGATACGCAGTATTTT.